This TCR beta chain was documented in a study of cytomegalovirus exposure and HLA in healthy donors. A multiplex PCR was run with 60 Vbeta primers and 13 Jbeta primers. Assay: immunoSEQ multiplex PCR; the TCRdb copy retains only in-frame clones and omits some. This sample has about 180,000 clones, with 82% found just once. The CDR3 sequence is 18 residues long. Trimming at V came to 8 bases and at J to 3 bases, leaving 15 bases not matched to a gene. The germline V gene encodes CDR1 MRHNA and CDR2 SNTAGT. Sequencing input: PBMCs. The receptor's source is a man in his forties in good health and CMV-seronegative. V usage is TRBV6-4 and J usage is TRBJ2-5; 13 positions agree with TRBD2. CDR3 residues: CASGIRRTSGSREETQYF. The CDR3 bases are TGTGCCAGCGGGATCAGGAGGACTAGCGGGAGTAGGGAAGAGACCCAGTACTTC.